The 12 T cell receptor beta chains below come from one sample, sequenced in a study of CD8 T cells in Susac syndrome. An input of about 0.5 to 1 ug of RNA was subjected to reverse transcription using random hexamers. TCRdb processed the immunoSEQ multiplex PCR reads anew with MiXCR; each CDR3 protein has one entry. This sample yields around 270,000 distinct CDR3 sequences, of which about 91% are seen a single time; more than 0.15% belongs to the top ten. The sample consisted of CD8+ T cells from PBMCs. Every receptor here comes from a human donor with multiple sclerosis.

This sequence joins TRBV7-9 and TRBJ1-6, with D unclear. The germline V gene has CDR1 SEHNR and CDR2 FQNEAQ (reference sequence). V was pared by 1 base and J by 10 bases, with 20 bases between. This CDR3 is 17 amino acids long. CDR3 sequence reads: CASSLVGRQTGVSPLHF. The CDR3 region has the DNA TGTGCCAGCAGCTTAGTAGGTCGGCAGACGGGAGTCTCACCCCTCCACTTT.

This sequence joins TRBV20-1 and TRBJ2-3; no reliable D call. This CDR3 is built from 13 residues. The germline V gene has CDR1 DFQATT and CDR2 SNEGSKA (reference sequence). CDR3 region: CSGQGESTDTQYF. The CDR3 DNA is TGCAGCGGCCAAGGAGAAAGCACAGATACGCAGTATTTT.

The chain carries TRBV6-5 and TRBJ2-3; D not certain. The V gene lost 0 bases and the J gene lost 6 bases, with 4 bases spanning the gap. The germline V gene encodes CDR1 MNHEY and CDR2 SVGAGI. The CDR3 has 12 residues. The CDR3 is CASSYSPDTQYF. The CDR3 DNA sequence: TGTGCCAGCAGTTACTCCCCGGATACGCAGTATTTT.

The rearrangement joins TRBV28 to TRBJ1-1; D call uncertain. The CDR3 has 14 residues. Trimming took 3 bases from V and 4 from J, leaving 12 bases between them. CDR1 and CDR2 from the germline V gene are MDHEN and SYDVKM. In DNA, the CDR3 is TGTGCCAGCAGTTTTATGAGGGAAGCCACTGAAGCTTTCTTT. Translating it yields CASSFMREATEAFF. Combining the CDR3 with reference TRBV28 and TRBJ1-1 gives the whole variable domain DVKVTQSSRYLVKRTGEKVFLECVQDMDHENMFWYRQDPGLGLRLIYFSYDVKMKEKGDIPEGYSVSREKKERFSLILESASTNQTSMYLCASSFMREATEAFFGQGTRLTVV.

The chain recombines TRBV4-1 with TRBJ2-2; D is unclear. Per the germline V gene, CDR1 is MGHRA and CDR2 is YSYEKL. The CDR3 covers 15 residues. Trimming shortened V by 0 bases and J by 4 bases, and 9 bases separated the two germline ends. This chain's CDR3 is CASSQDQPSTGELFF. DNA of the CDR3: TGCGCCAGCAGCCAAGATCAACCCAGCACCGGGGAGCTGTTTTTT.

The CDR3 nucleotides are TGTGCCAGCAACGACGGACAGCATTGGGATGAAGCTTTCTTT. Protein sequence: CASNDGQHWDEAFF. The chain couples TRBV6-2 or TRBV6-3 to TRBJ1-1; D is perhaps TRBD1 (6 bases). CDR3 size: 14 residues. Trimming pared 7 bases from V and 7 bases from J, leaving 19 bases between. CDR1 and CDR2 (germline): MNHEY, SVGEGT.

The chain links TRBV19 to TRBJ2-1; D is uncertain. The germline CDR1 and CDR2 sequences are LNHDA and SQIVND (reference sequence). The CDR3 runs to 13 residues. Trimming left V 11 bases short and J 6 bases short, with 17 bases between. The DNA of the CDR3 is TGTGCCTCCACCCCCTCCGGTGTCAATGAGCAGTTCTTC. The encoded protein is CASTPSGVNEQFF.

This clonotype was picked up one time. The chain employs TRBV5-6 and TRBJ2-7; no definite D call. Germline V gene lookup returns CDR1 SGHDT and CDR2 YYEEEE. CDR3 size: 14 residues. Deletions cut 4 bases from V and 3 bases from J, with 14 bases between. This CDR3 is CASSPSPSGYEQYF. CDR3 in DNA: TGTGCCAGCAGCCCATCCCCCTCGGGCTACGAGCAGTACTTC.

DNA of the CDR3: TGTGCCAGCAGTTTTGCAGGGGGCAATGAGCAGTTCTTC. Translated: CASSFAGGNEQFF. The chain links TRBV28 to TRBJ2-1; 7 bases agree with TRBD1. Losses at the gene ends were 3 bases for V and 6 bases for J; bases not matched to a gene: 2. Looked up from germline, CDR1 is MDHEN and CDR2 is SYDVKM. The CDR3 is made up of 13 amino acids.

The chain has TRBV7-3 and TRBJ1-5, with 7 bases identical to TRBD1. The length of the CDR3 is 17 residues. CDR1 and CDR2 (germline): SGHTA, FQGTGA. The junction had 16 bases not matched to a gene; V was cut back by 5 bases and J by 6 bases. The CDR3 region has the DNA TGTGCCAGCAGCCCCCGTACTAGACAGGGTTGGTGTCAGCCCCAGCATTTT. Encoded protein: CASSPRTRQGWCQPQHF.

The chain joins TRBV28 to TRBJ2-7, with unresolved D. Germline assignment: CDR1 MDHEN and CDR2 SYDVKM. This CDR3 spans 10 amino acids. Trimming left V 6 bases short and J 3 bases short, with 3 bases between. The CDR3 coding sequence is TGTGCCAGCAGCCACTACGAGCAGTACTTC. This gives the protein CASSHYEQYF.

This clonotype appeared a few times. The chain couples TRBV6-2 or TRBV6-3 to TRBJ2-2; D may be TRBD1 (7 bases). The CDR3 consists of 15 residues. CDR1 MNHEY and CDR2 SVGEGT come from the germline V gene. V was clipped by 3 bases and J by 3 bases, with 11 bases between them. CDR3 region: CASSYTGEDTGELFF. The CDR3 DNA is TGTGCCAGCAGTTATACAGGGGAGGACACCGGGGAGCTGTTTTTT.